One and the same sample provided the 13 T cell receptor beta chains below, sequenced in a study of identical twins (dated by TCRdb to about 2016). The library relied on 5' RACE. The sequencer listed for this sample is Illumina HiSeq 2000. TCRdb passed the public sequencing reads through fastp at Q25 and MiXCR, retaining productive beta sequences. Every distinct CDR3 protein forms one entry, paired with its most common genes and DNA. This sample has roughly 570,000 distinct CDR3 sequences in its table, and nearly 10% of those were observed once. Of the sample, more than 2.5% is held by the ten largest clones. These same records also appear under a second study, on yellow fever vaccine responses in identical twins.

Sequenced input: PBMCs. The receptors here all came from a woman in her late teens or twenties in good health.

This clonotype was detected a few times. The CDR3 protein is CASSQPTGNYGYTF. DNA for the CDR3: TGTGCCAGCAGCCAACCCACAGGCAACTATGGCTACACCTTC. This chain links TRBV3-1 with TRBJ1-2; perhaps TRBD1 as D (5 bases). The germline V and J ends were trimmed by 2 bases and 2 bases, with 9 bases remaining between them. Germline V gene sequence: CDR1 LGHDT, CDR2 YNNKEL (reference sequence). This CDR3 region has 14 residues.

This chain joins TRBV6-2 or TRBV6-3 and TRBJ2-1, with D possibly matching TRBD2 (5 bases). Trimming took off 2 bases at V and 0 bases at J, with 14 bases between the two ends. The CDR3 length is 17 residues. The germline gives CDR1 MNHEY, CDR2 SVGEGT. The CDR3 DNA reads TGTGCCAGCAGTTACCTCCTTGGGAGTAACTCCTACAATGAGCAGTTCTTC. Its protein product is CASSYLLGSNSYNEQFF.

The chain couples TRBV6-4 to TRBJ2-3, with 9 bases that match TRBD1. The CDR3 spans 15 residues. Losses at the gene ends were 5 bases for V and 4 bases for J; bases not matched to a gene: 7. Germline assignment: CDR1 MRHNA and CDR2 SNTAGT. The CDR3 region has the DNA TGTGCCAGCAGTCCAGGGGACAGGGATTCAGATACGCAGTATTTT. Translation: CASSPGDRDSDTQYF.

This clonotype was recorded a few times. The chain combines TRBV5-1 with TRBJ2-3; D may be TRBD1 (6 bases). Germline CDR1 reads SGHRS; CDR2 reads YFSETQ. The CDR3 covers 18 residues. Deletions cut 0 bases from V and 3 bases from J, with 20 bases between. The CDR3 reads CASSLAPRRAGETDTQYF. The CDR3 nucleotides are TGCGCCAGCAGCTTGGCCCCCCGAAGGGCAGGGGAGACAGATACGCAGTATTTT.

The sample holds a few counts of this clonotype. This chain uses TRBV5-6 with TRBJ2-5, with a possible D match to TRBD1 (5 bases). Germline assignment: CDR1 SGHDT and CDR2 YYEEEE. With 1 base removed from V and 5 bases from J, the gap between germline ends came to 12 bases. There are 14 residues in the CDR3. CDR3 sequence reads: CASSLYARVETQYF. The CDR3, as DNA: TGTGCCAGCAGCTTGTACGCCAGGGTGGAGACCCAGTACTTC.

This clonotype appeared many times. In DNA form, the CDR3 reads TGTGCCAGCAGCGCAACCGGGACGAGCTCCTACGAGCAGTACTTC. It translates to CASSATGTSSYEQYF. J is TRBJ2-7 and V is TRBV21-1; no check of the table's D call, TRBD1, against the DNA was made. TRBV21-1 is a pseudogene locus. The CDR3 covers 15 residues.

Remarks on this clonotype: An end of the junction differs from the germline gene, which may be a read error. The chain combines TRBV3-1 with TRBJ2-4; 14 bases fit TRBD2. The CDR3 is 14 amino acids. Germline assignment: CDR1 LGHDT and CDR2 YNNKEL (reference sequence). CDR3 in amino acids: CASSQGLAGGPPDF. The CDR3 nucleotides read TGTGCCAGCAGCCAAGGACTAGCGGGAGGGCCCCCGGACTTC.

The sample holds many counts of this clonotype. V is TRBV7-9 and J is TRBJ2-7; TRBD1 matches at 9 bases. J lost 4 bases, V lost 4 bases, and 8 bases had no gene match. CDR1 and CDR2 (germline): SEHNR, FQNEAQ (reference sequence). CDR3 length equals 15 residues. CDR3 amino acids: CASSSTDRGQYEQYF. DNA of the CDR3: TGTGCCAGCAGCTCCACGGACAGGGGACAATACGAGCAGTACTTC. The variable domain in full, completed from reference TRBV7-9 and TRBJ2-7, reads DTGVSQNPRHKITKRGQNVTFRCDPISEHNRLYWYRQTLGQGPEFLTYFQNEAQLEKSRLLSDRFSAERPKGSFSTLEIQRTEQGDSAMYLCASSSTDRGQYEQYFGPGTRLTVT.

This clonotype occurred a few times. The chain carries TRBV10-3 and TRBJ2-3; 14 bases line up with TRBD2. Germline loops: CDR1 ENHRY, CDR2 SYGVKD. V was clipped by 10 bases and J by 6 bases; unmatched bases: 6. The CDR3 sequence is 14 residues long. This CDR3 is CATGTSGSFDTQYF. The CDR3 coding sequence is TGTGCCACCGGGACTAGCGGGAGTTTTGATACGCAGTATTTT.

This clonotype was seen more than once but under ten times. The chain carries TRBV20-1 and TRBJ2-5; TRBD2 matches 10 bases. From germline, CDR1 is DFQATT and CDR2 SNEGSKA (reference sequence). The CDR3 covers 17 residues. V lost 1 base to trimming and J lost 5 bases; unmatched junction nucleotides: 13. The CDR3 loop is CSARVGVGAGGPETQYF. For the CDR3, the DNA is TGCAGTGCTAGAGTGGGGGTGGGAGCGGGGGGGCCCGAGACCCAGTACTTC.

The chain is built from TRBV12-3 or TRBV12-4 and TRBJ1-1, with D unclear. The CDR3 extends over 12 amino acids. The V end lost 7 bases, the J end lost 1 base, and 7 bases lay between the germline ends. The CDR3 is CASTFRNTEAFF. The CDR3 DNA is TGTGCCAGCACCTTTAGGAACACTGAAGCTTTCTTT.

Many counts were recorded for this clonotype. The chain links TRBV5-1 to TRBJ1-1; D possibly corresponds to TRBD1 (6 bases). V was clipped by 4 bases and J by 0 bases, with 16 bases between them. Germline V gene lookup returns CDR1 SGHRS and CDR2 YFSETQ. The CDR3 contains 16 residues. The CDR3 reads CASSPGQPRMNTEAFF. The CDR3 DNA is TGCGCCAGCAGCCCCGGACAGCCCCGAATGAACACTGAAGCTTTCTTT.

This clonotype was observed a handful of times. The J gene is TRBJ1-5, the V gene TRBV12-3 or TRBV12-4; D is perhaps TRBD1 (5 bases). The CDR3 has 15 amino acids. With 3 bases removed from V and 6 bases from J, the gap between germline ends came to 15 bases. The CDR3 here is CASSFGGQGPQPQHF. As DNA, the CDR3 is TGTGCCAGCAGTTTTGGTGGGCAGGGTCCTCAGCCCCAGCATTTT.